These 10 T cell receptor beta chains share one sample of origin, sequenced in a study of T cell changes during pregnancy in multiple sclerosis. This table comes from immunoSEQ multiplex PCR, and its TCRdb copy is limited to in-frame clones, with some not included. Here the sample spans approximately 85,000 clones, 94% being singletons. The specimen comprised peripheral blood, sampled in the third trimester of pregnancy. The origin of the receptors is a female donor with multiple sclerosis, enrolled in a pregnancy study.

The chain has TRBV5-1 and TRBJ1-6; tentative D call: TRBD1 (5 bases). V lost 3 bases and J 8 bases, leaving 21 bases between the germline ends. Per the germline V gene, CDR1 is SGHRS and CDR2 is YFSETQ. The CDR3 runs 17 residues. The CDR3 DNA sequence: TGCGCCAGCAGCTCGGCGTCCGGGGGAGTGCACGATTCACCCCTCCACTTT. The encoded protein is CASSSASGGVHDSPLHF. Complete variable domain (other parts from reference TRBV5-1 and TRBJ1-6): KAGVTQTPRYLIKTRGQQVTLSCSPISGHRSVSWYQQTPGQGLQFLFEYFSETQRNKGNFPGRFSGRQFSNSRSEMNVSTLELGDSALYLCASSSASGGVHDSPLHFGNGTRLTVT.

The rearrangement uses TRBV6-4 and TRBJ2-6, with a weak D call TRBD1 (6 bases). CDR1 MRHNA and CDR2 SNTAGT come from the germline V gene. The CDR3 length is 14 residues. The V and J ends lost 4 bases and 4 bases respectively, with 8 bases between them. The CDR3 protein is CASSVGTGANVLTF. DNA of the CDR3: TGTGCCAGCAGTGTCGGGACAGGGGCCAACGTCCTGACTTTC.

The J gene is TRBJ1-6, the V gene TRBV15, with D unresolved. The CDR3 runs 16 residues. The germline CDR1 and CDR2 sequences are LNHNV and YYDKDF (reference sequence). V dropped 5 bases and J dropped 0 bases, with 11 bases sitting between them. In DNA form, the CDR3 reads TGTGCCACCAGCGGGATCACTAGCTCCTATAATTCACCCCTCCACTTT. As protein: CATSGITSSYNSPLHF.

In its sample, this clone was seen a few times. CDR3 DNA sequence: TGTGCCAGCAGTTTAGCGGGGGCCTACGAGCAGTACTTC. This codes for CASSLAGAYEQYF. The chain is built from TRBV27 and TRBJ2-7; 7 bases align to TRBD2. This CDR3 comprises 13 residues. The V gene's germline CDR1 is MNHEY and CDR2 SMNVEV (reference sequence). J was trimmed by 2 bases and V by 2 bases; bases with no gene match: 0.

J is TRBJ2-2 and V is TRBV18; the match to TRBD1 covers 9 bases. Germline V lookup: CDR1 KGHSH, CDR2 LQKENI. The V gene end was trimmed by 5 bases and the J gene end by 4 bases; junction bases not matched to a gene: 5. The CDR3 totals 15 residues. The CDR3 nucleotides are TGTGCCAGCTCAGACCTACAGGGGGCCACCGGGGAGCTGTTTTTT. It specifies CASSDLQGATGELFF.

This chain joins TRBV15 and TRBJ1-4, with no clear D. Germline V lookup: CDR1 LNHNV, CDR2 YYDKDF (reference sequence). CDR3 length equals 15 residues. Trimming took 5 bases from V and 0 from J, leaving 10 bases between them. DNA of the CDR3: TGTGCCACCAGCGGACCGGGAGCAACTAATGAAAAACTGTTTTTT. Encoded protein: CATSGPGATNEKLFF.

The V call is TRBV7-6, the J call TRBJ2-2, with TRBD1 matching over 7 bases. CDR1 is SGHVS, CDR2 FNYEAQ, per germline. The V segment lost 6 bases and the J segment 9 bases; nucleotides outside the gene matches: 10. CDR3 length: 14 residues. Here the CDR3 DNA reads TGTGCCAGCAGTTCCGGGACAGACCTCCGGGAGCTGTTTTTT. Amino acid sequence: CASSSGTDLRELFF.

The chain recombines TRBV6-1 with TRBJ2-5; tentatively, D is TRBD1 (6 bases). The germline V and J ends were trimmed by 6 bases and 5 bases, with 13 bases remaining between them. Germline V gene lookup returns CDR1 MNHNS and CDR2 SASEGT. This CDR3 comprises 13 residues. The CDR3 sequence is CASRETGAETQYF. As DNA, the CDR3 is TGTGCCAGCAGGGAGACAGGTGCGGAGACCCAGTACTTC.

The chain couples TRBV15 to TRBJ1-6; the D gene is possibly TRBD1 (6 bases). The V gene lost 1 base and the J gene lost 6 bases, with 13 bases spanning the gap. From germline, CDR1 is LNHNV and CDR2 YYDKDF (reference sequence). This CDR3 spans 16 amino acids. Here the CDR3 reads CATSRGTTGLNSPLHF. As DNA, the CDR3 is TGTGCCACCAGCAGAGGCACAACAGGGCTTAATTCACCCCTCCACTTT.

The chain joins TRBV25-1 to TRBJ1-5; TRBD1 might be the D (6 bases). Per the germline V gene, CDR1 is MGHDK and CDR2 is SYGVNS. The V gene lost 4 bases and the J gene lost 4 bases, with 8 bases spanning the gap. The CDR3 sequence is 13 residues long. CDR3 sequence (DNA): TGTGCCAGCAGTGTTCAGGGGAATCAGCCCCAGCATTTT. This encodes CASSVQGNQPQHF.